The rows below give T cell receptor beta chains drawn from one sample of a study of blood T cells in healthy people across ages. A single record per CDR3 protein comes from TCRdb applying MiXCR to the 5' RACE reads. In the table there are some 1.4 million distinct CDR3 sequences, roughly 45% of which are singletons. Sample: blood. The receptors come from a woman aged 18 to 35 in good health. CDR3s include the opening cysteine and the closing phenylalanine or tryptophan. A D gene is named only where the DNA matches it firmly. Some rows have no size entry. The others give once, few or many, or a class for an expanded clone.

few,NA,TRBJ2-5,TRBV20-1,TGCAGTGCTACCCACACAGGGTATGGAGAGACCCAGTACTTC,CSATHTGYGETQYF
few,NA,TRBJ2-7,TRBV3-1,TGTGCCAGCAGCCAAGACGGGCGAGTCTCCTACGAGCAGTACTTC,CASSQDGRVSYEQYF
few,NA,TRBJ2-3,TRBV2,TGTGCCAGCAGAGCGGATGAAGATACGCAGTATTTT,CASRADEDTQYF
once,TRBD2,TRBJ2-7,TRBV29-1,TGCAGCGTTGAGTGGGGGACTAGCGGCTCCTACAATGAGCAGTACTTC,CSVEWGTSGSYNEQYF
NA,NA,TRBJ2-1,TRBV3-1,TGTGCCAGCAGCCAAGAGGGCCGGGTGAACGAGCAGTTCTTC,CASSQEGRVNEQFF
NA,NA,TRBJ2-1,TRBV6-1,TGTGCCAGCAGTGAAGGGTATCGTGAGCAGTTCTTC,CASSEGYREQFF
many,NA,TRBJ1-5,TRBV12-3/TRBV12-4,TGTGCCAGCAGTTTTGGGGGATCTCAGCCCCAGCATTTT,CASSFGGSQPQHF
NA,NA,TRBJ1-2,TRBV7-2,TGTGCCAGCAGCTTAGGAGGGAAAGGGAAGACTCGTGGCTACACCTTC,CASSLGGKGKTRGYTF
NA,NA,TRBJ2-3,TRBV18,TGTGCCAGCTCACCTTTCGGGACCTCGACAGATACGCAGTATTTT,CASSPFGTSTDTQYF
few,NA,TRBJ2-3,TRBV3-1,TGTGCCAGCAGCCAGAGGGTAGATACGCAGTATTTT,CASSQRVDTQYF
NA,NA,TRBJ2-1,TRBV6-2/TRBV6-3,TGTGCCAGCAGTCGAGGCAAGATTAGCGGACCGGATGAGCAGTTCTTC,CASSRGKISGPDEQFF
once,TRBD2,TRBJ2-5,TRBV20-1,TGCAGTGCTAGAGATACTAGCGGGATTCAAGAGACCCAGTACTTC,CSARDTSGIQETQYF
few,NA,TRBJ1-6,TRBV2,TGTGCCAGCAGCCCTAAGGGTCTAAGCTCACCCCTCCACTTT,CASSPKGLSSPLHF
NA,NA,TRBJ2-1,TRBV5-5,TGTGCCAGCAGCTTGGAACCCCAGAGATCCTACAATGAGCAGTTCTTC,CASSLEPQRSYNEQFF
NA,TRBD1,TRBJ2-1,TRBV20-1,TGCAGTGCTCTTAAAGGGTACAGGGGCCCTAACAATGAGCAGTTCTTC,CSALKGYRGPNNEQFF
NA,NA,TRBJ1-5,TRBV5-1,TGCGCCAGCAGCTTGGAACAGGGCCGCAATCAGCCCCAGCATTTT,CASSLEQGRNQPQHF
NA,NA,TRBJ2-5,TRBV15,TGTGCCACCAGCTATTCCGCAGGGGTAGAGACCCAGTACTTC,CATSYSAGVETQYF
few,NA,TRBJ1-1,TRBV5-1,TGCGCCAGCAGCTTGGAACGGTTGAACACTGAAGCTTTCTTT,CASSLERLNTEAFF